This T cell receptor beta chain was documented in a study of identical twins. Study conclusions and caveats: Abundant beta clonotypes from cord blood bore fewer insertions; memory repertoires lacked this pattern.

Carrying unique molecular identifiers, the cDNA also gained a universal primer site through template switching. TCRdb re-called the 5' RACE reads through MiXCR, storing one row per CDR3 protein. The repertoire consists of a few hundred thousand distinct CDR3 sequences, with roughly 12% occurring once and the leading ten covering roughly 4%. All donors were healthy, and all were Caucasian. This clonotype has ten or more counts. Its cognate antigen is unknown. These data were likewise used in another study, on yellow fever vaccine responses in identical twins.

This receptor was identified in a woman under 30 in good health. The sample comprised memory (CD45RO+) T cells sorted from blood.

In DNA form, the CDR3 reads TGTGCCAGCAGCGGACAGGGGACCTACGAGCAGTACTTC. Protein: CASSGQGTYEQYF. This chain uses TRBV3-1 with TRBJ2-7; 9 bases match TRBD1. CDR1 and CDR2 from the germline V gene are LGHDT and YNNKEL (reference sequence). This CDR3 comprises 13 residues. With 5 bases clipped from V and 2 bases from J, the junction kept 1 base outside the gene matches.